This TCR beta chain emerged from a study of Ad26.COV2.S vaccination and SARS-CoV-2 variants. On the study more broadly: Among those in the COV1001 Ad26.COV2.S trial arm was the donor. Donor got 5x10^10 or 1x10^11 viral particles of Ad26.COV2.S.

TCRdb's copy holds only in-frame clones and misses some; the assay was immunoSEQ multiplex PCR. The table has about 390,000 clones, 70% to 90% seen once. Germline-derived CDR1 and CDR2 are GTSNPN and SVGIG (reference sequence). The V and J ends lost 1 base and 7 bases respectively, with 23 bases between them. CDR3 length: 17 residues. General study findings and limits: After vaccination, substantial breadth of spike-specific CD8+ and CD4+ responses was reported. Total responses of T cells may have been underestimated by the analyses of TCR breadth and depth.

Sample treatment: approximately 18 received Ad26.COV2.S at low or high dose, single or two shots; about 5 received placebo; per-sample allocation not given. Sampling happened 63 days after the first vaccine or placebo injection. This clone was detected only a few times. Its antigen is not identified. The receptor comes from a person between 18 and 60 years old who received the Ad26.COV2.S COVID-19 vaccine or a placebo. V and J are TRBV30 and TRBJ2-1, with D perhaps matching TRBD1 or TRBD2 (6 bases each). The source material was peripheral blood, sampled in a trial of Ad26.COV2.S vaccine versus placebo. CDR3 region: CAWSAGFSGGPGNEQFF. DNA of the CDR3: TGTGCCTGGAGTGCGGGGTTTTCCGGGGGCCCGGGGAATGAGCAGTTCTTC.